One TCR beta chain is described in this entry. The antigen is unknown. This sample was included in a study of cytomegalovirus exposure and HLA in healthy donors. Study-level results: Cytomegalovirus-associated status was assigned to fewer than 200 TCR beta chains. Specific recognition of CMV antigens was confirmed in vitro for a few chains (all CMV-associated). The classifier reportedly diagnosed cytomegalovirus status with high sensitivity and specificity.

The CDR3 has 15 amino acids. Per the germline V gene, CDR1 is SGHTA and CDR2 is FQGNSA. With V trimmed by 6 bases and J by 3 bases, 8 bases remained unmatched. Method: immunoSEQ multiplex PCR; TCRdb's copy keeps in-frame clones and lacks some. The sample has about 130,000 clones, around 95% seen once. The chain joins TRBV7-2 to TRBJ2-7; TRBD2 matches 10 bases. The sequence derives from a man aged 18 to 29 in good health and CMV-seronegative. Sequenced sample: PBMCs. CDR3 bases: TGTGCCAGCAGTCGCCCTAGCGGGAGTCACTACGAGCAGTACTTC. This translates into CASSRPSGSHYEQYF.